Listed here is a single TCR beta chain. The target antigen is unknown. The data belong to a study of CD8 T cells in ankylosing spondylitis. Findings of the study overall: CD8+ by phenotype, disease-linked clones were relatively rare in peripheral blood.

From the 5' RACE reads, TCRdb called clonotypes with MiXCR, one entry per CDR3 protein. This sample has 200,000 to 250,000 distinct CDR3 sequences, with approximately 10% found just once. The material sequenced was blood, either unsorted or a sorted T cell fraction (not recorded which). The receptor comes from a male donor with ankylosing spondylitis or in good health (not recorded which).

CDR3 region: CASSVQGAGDNEQFF. CDR3 nucleotide sequence: TGTGCCAGCTCAGTACAGGGGGCTGGGGACAATGAGCAGTTCTTC. J is TRBJ2-1 and V is TRBV18, with 9 bases lining up with TRBD1. Germline-derived CDR1 and CDR2 are KGHSH and LQKENI. V lost 5 bases to trimming and J lost 5 bases; unmatched junction nucleotides: 7. The CDR3 extends over 15 amino acids.